This T cell receptor beta chain appears in the sequencing data of a study of T cells in Graves' hyperthyroidism and ophthalmopathy (dated by TCRdb to the late 2010s). For context, the study as a whole: Peripheral blood was sampled at the time of initial diagnosis, prior to any treatment. The 95 to 100 discovery patients were randomly divided into training and test sets at a 7:3 ratio. The paper describes TCR Vbeta CDR3 sequencing of 140 or so peripheral blood samples, made up of 43 ophthalmopathy patients, 70 to 75 hyperthyroidism patients and 17 progressor patients. Prospective prediction of ophthalmopathy was tested in an independent validation cohort consisting of fewer than 20 hyperthyroidism patients and around 16 patients who later progressed to ophthalmopathy. In addition, the study compared T-cell repertoires in thyroid tissue and in blood from roughly six Graves' hyperthyroidism patients. A discovery cohort of roughly 100 patients, roughly 40 with Graves' ophthalmopathy and 55 to 60 with stable Graves' hyperthyroidism, was used to find distinguishing TCR V-J signatures. Following sampling, methimazole starting at 30 mg daily was given to hyperthyroidism patients, and high-dose intravenous methylprednisolone was given to ophthalmopathy patients. Beyond this particular receptor, the publication reports: A model built on a 13 V-J signature distinguished ophthalmopathy from stable hyperthyroidism, reaching approximately 89% sensitivity and approximately 81% specificity in cross-validation and 80%/75% in testing. No statistical method was used to set the sample size in advance, and investigators knew the group allocation. Most expanded thyroid clonotypes (frequency above 0.001) were also detected in blood, a finding suggesting that blood repertoires may reflect thyroid immune responses. In validation, the model predicted progression to ophthalmopathy with about 71% sensitivity and around 72% specificity, a median of around six months before onset.

Stable Graves' hyperthyroidism was defined as no progression to ophthalmopathy during 18 months of follow-up. Hyperthyroidism patients were newly diagnosed, had a disease duration of under 2 months, and were aged 18 to 65 years. Any patient with an uncontrolled infection, another autoimmune disease, pregnancy or lactation was excluded. Diagnoses were based on clinical symptoms, serum thyroxine and TRAb, thyroid ultrasound and orbital computed tomography. PBMCs were isolated from more than 9 ml of fresh peripheral blood by Ficoll-Paque density gradient centrifugation. Total RNA was extracted using Trizol reagent, and RNA quality was assessed on an Agilent 2100 Bioanalyzer. With respect to this clonotype: The antigen it recognizes is unknown. No much larger clone is present one base from it, and per-base qualities are unavailable.

According to the germline V gene (reference sequence), CDR1 reads DFQATT and CDR2 reads SNEGSKA. The CDR3 runs 14 residues from the cysteine to the phenylalanine. Kept here is only the CDR3 DNA, which spans 42 bases and is read in frame from base 1. V is shortened by 4 bases, J by 5 bases, and the region joining them spans 12 bases. The TCR beta CDR3 regions were amplified from the RNA transcripts. For the first round of RT-PCR on the TCR CDR3, the HTBI primer set was used together with the Qiagen OneStep RT-PCR kit. A second multiplex PCR round built the libraries, followed by size selection and purification. Sequencing of the libraries was done on an Illumina HiSeq2000 using paired-end 100 bp reads. The original methods were these. SOAPnuke was used to process the raw data, throwing out any read that contained adapters or uncalled bases, had a mean Phred below 15, or lacked an exact constant-primer or identifier match. High-quality paired reads were merged with COPE v1.2.5, and unique nucleotide sequences were defined as clonotypes. Clonotypes were aligned to IMGT TRBV, TRBD and TRBJ reference segments using MiTCR v1.1. The analysis was restricted to V-J combinations with a frequency above 0.0001, which together covered approximately 99% of the repertoires. A TCS score was defined as the ratio of F50 (clonal expansion) to E x V (chaos), with BLOSUM62-based TCRdist applied between CDR3 peptides within each V-J. Welch's t-statistics and random forest reduced fewer than 600 V-J features to under 15, which were used in a naive Bayes classifier (R e1071). TCRdb passed the public sequencing reads through fastp at Q25 and MiXCR, retaining productive beta sequences. Each record represents a unique CDR3 protein, reported with the most common genes and DNA among its rows. For this entry, the V and J calls and clone size follow TCRdb and not the study's own pipeline. The sample table lists 550,000 to 650,000 distinct CDR3 sequences, 12% to 15% of them with a count of one. The ten largest clones represent approximately 13% of the sample.

This sequence originates from a woman in her thirties or forties with Graves' hyperthyroidism. Sequencing was done on a sample of blood. The chain uses TRBV20-1 and TRBJ1-6; a weak D assignment points to TRBD1 (5 bases agree). The DNA sequence follows: TGCAGTGCTATTGACAGCGGCAATAATTCACCCCTCCACTTT. It specifies CSAIDSGNNSPLHF.